The clone carrying this T cell receptor beta chain was seen a single time. Healthy individuals of Caucasian origin from Russia, aged roughly 6 to 95, served as donors. CDR1 MNHNS and CDR2 SASEGT come from the germline V gene. This CDR3 has 12 amino acids. Trimming at V came to 5 bases and at J to 9 bases, leaving 6 bases not matched to a gene. These data come from a study of blood T cells in healthy people across ages. A second about 7 to 11 cycle PCR used barcoded and J-beta primers. Each CDR3 protein gets one entry after TCRdb re-called the 5' RACE reads with MiXCR. This table holds 600,000 to 1,000,000 distinct CDR3 sequences, around a quarter found once. The same specimen was also included in a second study, on T cells of mothers and their children.

The sample was blood. This TCR was sampled from a boy between 5 and 17 years old in good health. The rearrangement links TRBV6-1 to TRBJ1-2; 7 bases line up with TRBD1. As DNA, the CDR3 is TGTGCCAGCAGTTTTCGACAGGGTAGCTACACCTTC. Translation gives CASSFRQGSYTF.